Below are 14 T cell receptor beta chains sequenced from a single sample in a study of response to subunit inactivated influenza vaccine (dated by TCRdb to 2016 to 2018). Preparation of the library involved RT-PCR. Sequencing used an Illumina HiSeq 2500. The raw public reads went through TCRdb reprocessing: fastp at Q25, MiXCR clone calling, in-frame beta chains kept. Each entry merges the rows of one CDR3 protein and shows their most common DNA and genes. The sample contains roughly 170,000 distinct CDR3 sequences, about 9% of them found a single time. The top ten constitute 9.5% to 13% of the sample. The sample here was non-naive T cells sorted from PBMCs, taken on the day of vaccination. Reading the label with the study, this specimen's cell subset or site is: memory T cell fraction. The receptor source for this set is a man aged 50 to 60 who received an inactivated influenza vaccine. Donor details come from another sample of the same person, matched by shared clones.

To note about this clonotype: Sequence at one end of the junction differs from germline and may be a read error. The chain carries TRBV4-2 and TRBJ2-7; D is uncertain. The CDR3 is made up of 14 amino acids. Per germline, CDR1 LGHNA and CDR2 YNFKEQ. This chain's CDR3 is CARSHGLLSYEQYF. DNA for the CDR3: TGTGCCAGGAGCCACGGGCTCCTCTCCTACGAGCAGTACTTC.

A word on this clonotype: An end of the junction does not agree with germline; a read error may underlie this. The DNA of the CDR3 is TGTGCCTGGAGTGTATCCTCGTACAATGATCAGTTCTTC. It translates to CAWSVSSYNDQFF. The chain joins TRBV30 to TRBJ2-1; D remains unclear. The CDR3 covers 13 residues. Germline V gene data show CDR1 as GTSNPN and CDR2 as SVGIG (reference sequence).

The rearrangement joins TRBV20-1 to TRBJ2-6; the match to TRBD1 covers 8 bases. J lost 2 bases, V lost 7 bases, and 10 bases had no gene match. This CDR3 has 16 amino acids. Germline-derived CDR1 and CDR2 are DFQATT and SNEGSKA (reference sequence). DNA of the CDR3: TGCAGTGTCAAAGGGACAGGTCGTCCTGGGGCCAACGTCCTGACTTTC. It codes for CSVKGTGRPGANVLTF.

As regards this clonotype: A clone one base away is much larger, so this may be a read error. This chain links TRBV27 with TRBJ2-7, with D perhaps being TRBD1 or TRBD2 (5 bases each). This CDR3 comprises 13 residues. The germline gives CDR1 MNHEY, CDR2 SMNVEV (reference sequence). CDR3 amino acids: CASSPWDGYEHYF. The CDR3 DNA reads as TGTGCCAGCAGTCCCTGGGACGGGTACGAGCACTACTTC.

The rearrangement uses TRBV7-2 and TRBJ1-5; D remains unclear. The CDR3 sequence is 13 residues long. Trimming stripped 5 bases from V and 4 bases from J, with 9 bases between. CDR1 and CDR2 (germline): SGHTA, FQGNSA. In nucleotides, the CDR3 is TGTGCCAGCAGCGCACAACCAAATCAGCCCCAGCATTTT. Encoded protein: CASSAQPNQPQHF.

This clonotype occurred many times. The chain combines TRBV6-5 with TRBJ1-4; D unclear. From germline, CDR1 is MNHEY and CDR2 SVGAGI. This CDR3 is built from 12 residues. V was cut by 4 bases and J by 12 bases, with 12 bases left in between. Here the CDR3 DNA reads TGTGCCAGCAGTTCGCGCTACGGGCAACTGTTTTTT. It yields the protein CASSSRYGQLFF.

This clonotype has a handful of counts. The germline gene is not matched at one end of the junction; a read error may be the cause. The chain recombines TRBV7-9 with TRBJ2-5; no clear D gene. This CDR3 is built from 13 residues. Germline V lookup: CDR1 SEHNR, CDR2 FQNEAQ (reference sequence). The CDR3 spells CASSGPTGETKYF. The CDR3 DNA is TGTGCCAGCAGCGGCCCGACTGGAGAGACCAAGTACTTC.

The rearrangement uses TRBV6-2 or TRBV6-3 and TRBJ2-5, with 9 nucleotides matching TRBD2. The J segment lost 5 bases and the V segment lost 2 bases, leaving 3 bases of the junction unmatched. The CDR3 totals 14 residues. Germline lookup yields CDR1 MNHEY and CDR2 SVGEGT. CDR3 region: CASSYKREVETQYF. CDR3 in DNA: TGTGCCAGCAGTTACAAGCGGGAGGTTGAGACCCAGTACTTC.

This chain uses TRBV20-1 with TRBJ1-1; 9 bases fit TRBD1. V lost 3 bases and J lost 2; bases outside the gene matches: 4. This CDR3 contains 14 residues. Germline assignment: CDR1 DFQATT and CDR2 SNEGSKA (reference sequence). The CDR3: CSARMGQGNTEAFF. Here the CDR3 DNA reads TGCAGTGCTAGGATGGGACAGGGTAACACTGAAGCTTTCTTT.

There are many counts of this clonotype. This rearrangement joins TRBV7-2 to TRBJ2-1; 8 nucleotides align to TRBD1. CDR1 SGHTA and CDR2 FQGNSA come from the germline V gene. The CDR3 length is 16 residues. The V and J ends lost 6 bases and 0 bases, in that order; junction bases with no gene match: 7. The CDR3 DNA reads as TGTGCCAGCAGACTGACAGGGGCGGACTCCTACAATGAGCAGTTCTTC. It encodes CASRLTGADSYNEQFF.

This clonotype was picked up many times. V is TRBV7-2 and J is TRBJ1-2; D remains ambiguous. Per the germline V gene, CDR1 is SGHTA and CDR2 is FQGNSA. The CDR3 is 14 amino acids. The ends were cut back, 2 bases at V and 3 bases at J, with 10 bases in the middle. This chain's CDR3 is CASSLNQVYYGYTF. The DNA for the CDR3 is TGTGCCAGCAGCTTAAATCAGGTCTACTATGGCTACACCTTC. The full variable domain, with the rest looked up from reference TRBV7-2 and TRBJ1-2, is GAGVSQSPSNKVTEKGKDVELRCDPISGHTALYWYRQSLGQGLEFLIYFQGNSAPDKSGLPSDRFSAERTGGSVSTLTIQRTQQEDSAVYLCASSLNQVYYGYTFGSGTRLTVV.

CDR3 nucleotide sequence: TGCGCCAGCAGCTTGTCGTCGGGGGGTCGGGGAGATACGCAGTATTTT. It codes for CASSLSSGGRGDTQYF. The chain links TRBV5-1 to TRBJ2-3, with TRBD2 identical over 7 bases. V trimming: 1 base; J trimming: 5 bases; junction bases outside the gene matches: 10. Germline V lookup: CDR1 SGHRS, CDR2 YFSETQ. This CDR3 has 16 residues.

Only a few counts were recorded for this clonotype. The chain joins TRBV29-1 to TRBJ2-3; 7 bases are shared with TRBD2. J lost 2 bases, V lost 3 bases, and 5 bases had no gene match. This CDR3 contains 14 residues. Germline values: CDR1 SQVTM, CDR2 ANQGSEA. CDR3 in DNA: TGCAGCGTTGACAAAGCGGGATACACAGATACGCAGTATTTT. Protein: CSVDKAGYTDTQYF.

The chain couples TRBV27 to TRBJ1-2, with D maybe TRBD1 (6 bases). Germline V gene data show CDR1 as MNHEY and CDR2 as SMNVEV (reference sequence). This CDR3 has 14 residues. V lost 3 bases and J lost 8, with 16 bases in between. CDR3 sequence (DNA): TGTGCCAGCAGTTTGGCTGGGGGCATTCCGGGCTACACCTTC. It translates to CASSLAGGIPGYTF.